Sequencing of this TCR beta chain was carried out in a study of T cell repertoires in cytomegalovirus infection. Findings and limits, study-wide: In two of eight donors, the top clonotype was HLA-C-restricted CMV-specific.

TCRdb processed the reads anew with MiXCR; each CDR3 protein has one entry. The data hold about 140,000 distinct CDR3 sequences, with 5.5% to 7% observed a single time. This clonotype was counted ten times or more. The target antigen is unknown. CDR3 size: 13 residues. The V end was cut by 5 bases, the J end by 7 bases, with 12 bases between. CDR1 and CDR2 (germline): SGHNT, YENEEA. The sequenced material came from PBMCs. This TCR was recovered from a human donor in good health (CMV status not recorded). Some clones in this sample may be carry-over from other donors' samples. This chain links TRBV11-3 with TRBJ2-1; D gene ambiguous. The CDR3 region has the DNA TGTGCCAGCAGCGACCGTCTGGGGAATGAGCAGTTCTTC. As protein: CASSDRLGNEQFF.